Listed here is a single T cell receptor beta chain. Its antigen remains unidentified. The sample belongs to a study of T cell responses to AZD1222 COVID-19 vaccine. Background on the study: Pooled samples include second doses given at about 4 or 12 weeks.

Study conclusions and caveats: Spike-specific TCR breadth rose after two AZD1222 doses, and depth rose as well. It should be noted that donors were predominantly white British and more often female, and clonal diversity was possibly underestimated.

There are 11 residues in the CDR3. From germline, CDR1 is SEHNR and CDR2 FQNEAQ (reference sequence). V was trimmed by 4 bases and J by 10 bases, leaving 5 bases between them. Clones were read by immunoSEQ multiplex PCR, and TCRdb kept only the in-frame ones, dropping some. Among some 120,000 clones listed, less than 90% were seen once. This receptor was obtained from an adult in good health. Sequences were derived from peripheral blood, sampled on day 0 of AZD1222 vaccination. The chain has TRBV7-9 and TRBJ1-6, with unresolved D. As DNA, the CDR3 is TGTGCCAGCAGCTACAACTCACCCCTCCACTTT. It specifies CASSYNSPLHF.